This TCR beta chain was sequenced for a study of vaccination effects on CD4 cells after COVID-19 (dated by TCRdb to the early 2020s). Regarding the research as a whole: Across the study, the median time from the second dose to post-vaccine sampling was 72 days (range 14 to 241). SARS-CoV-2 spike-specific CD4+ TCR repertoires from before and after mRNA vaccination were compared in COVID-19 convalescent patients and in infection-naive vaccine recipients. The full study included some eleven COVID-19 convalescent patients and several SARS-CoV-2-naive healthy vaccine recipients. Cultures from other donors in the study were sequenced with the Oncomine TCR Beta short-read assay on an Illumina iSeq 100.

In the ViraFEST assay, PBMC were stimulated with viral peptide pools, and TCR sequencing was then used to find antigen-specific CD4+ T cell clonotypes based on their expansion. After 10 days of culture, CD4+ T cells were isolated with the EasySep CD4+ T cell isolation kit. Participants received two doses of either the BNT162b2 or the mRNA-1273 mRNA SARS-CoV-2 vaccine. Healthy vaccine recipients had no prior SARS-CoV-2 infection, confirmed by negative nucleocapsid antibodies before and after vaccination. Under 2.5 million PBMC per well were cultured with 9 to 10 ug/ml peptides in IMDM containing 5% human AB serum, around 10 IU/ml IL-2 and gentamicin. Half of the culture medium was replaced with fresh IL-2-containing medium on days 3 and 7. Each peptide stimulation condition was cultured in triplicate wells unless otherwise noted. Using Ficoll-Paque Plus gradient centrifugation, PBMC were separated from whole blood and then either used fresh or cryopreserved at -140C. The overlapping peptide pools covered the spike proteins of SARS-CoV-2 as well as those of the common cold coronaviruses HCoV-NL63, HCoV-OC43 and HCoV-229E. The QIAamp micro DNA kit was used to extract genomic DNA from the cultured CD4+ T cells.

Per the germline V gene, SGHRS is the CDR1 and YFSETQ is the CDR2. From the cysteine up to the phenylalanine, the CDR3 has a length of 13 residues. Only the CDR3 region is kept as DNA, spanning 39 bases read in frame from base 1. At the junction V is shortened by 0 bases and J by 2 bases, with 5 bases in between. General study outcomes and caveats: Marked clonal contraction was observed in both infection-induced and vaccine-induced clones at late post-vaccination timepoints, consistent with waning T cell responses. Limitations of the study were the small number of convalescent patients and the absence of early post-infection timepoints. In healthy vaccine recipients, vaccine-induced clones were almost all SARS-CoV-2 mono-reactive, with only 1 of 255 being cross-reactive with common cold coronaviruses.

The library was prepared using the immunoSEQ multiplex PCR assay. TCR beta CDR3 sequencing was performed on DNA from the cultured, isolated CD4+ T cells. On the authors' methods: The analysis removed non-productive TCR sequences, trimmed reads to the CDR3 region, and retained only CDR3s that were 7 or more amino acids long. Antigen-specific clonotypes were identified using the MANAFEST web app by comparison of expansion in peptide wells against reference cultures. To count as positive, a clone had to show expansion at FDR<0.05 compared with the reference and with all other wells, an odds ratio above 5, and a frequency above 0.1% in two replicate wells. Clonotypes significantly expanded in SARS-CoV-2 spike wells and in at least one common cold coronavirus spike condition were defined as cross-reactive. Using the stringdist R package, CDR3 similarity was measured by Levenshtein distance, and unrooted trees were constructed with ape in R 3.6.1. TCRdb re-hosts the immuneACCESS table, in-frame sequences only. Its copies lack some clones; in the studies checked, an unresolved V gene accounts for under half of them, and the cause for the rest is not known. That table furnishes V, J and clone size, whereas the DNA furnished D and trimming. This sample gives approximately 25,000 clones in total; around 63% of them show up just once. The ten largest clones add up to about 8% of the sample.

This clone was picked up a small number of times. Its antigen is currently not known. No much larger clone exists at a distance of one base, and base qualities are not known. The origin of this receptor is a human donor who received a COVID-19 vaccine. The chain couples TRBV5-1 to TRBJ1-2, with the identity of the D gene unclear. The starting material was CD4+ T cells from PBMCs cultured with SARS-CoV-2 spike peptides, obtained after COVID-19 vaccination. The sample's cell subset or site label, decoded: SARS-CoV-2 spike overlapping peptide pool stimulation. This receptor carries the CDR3 CASSLEANYGYTF. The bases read TGCGCCAGCAGCTTGGAAGCCAACTATGGCTACACCTTC.